The 9 T cell receptor beta chains listed next were all sequenced from one sample in a study of blood T cell repertoires in COVID-19. Sequencing was performed with immunoSEQ multiplex PCR; in TCRdb, only in-frame clones are kept and a portion is missing. The sample records around 380,000 clones, approximately 89% being singletons. Input material: PBMCs or T cells enriched from blood (not recorded which). All receptors come from a man aged 25-45 years who had recovered from COVID-19.

The J gene is TRBJ2-7, the V gene TRBV6-1; the D is unclear. The CDR3 is 11 amino acids. V was cut by 0 bases and J by 6 bases, with 3 bases left in between. CDR1 MNHNS and CDR2 SASEGT come from the germline V gene. The CDR3 nucleotides read TGTGCCAGCAGTGAAGCCGGCGAGCAGTACTTC. Its protein is CASSEAGEQYF.

V usage is TRBV24-1 and J usage is TRBJ1-1, with 10 nucleotides matching TRBD1. The CDR3 extends over 13 amino acids. V dropped 7 bases and J dropped 8; count of bases not matched to a gene: 6. Germline V gene lookup returns CDR1 KGHDR and CDR2 SFDVKD. This CDR3 reads CATRGSTGGEAFF. The CDR3 DNA sequence: TGTGCCACCAGAGGCTCGACAGGGGGCGAAGCTTTCTTT.

This clone is a singleton in its sample. This chain links TRBV6-2 or TRBV6-3 with TRBJ1-1; 9 bases match TRBD1. With 2 bases clipped from V and 5 bases from J, the junction kept 6 bases outside the gene matches. The CDR3 runs to 15 residues. Germline V gene sequence: CDR1 MNHEY, CDR2 SVGEGT. CDR3 protein: CASSYVRTGDTEAFF. DNA for the CDR3: TGTGCCAGCAGTTACGTCCGGACAGGGGATACTGAAGCTTTCTTT.

J is TRBJ2-1 and V is TRBV3-1 (or the pseudogene TRBV3-2); no reliable D call. The CDR3 is made up of 15 amino acids. Germline V gene data show CDR1 as LGHDT and CDR2 as YNNKEL (reference sequence). V was pared by 0 bases and J by 4 bases, with 10 bases between. CDR3 nucleotide sequence: TGTGCCAGCAGCCAAGACCACAGCATGTACAATGAGCAGTTCTTC. It encodes CASSQDHSMYNEQFF.

The CDR3 is CASRLGETQYF. The CDR3 DNA is TGTGCCAGCCGACTTGGGGAGACCCAGTACTTC. The genes are TRBV6-5 and TRBJ2-5; the D is unclear. Deletions cut 8 bases from V and 5 bases from J, with 9 bases between. In germline, CDR1 is MNHEY, CDR2 SVGAGI. The CDR3 sequence is 11 residues long.

The chain links TRBV11-2 to TRBJ1-2; possible D gene TRBD1, 6 bases. The CDR3 extends over 15 amino acids. Germline CDR1 reads SGHAT; CDR2 reads FQNNGV. V was pared by 7 bases and J by 2 bases, with 17 bases between. The CDR3 DNA reads as TGTGCCAGCACCACAGGGTGGCCTTTAAACTATGGCTACACCTTC. Residues: CASTTGWPLNYGYTF.

The chain couples TRBV7-3 to TRBJ2-3, with 8 bases matching TRBD2. Germline values: CDR1 SGHTA, CDR2 FQGTGA. V lost 6 bases, J lost 0 bases, and 8 bases stayed unmatched. The CDR3 totals 16 residues. CDR3 residues: CASSTGGTTSTDTQYF. The DNA of the CDR3 is TGTGCCAGCAGTACGGGGGGGACCACTAGCACAGATACGCAGTATTTT.

This clone was counted between two and nine times. The chain is built from TRBV18 and TRBJ2-7; TRBD1 matches 12 bases. CDR1 and CDR2 from the germline V gene are KGHSH and LQKENI. Unmatched junction bases numbered 4, after V lost 0 bases and J lost 4 bases. The CDR3 consists of 16 residues. CDR3: CASSPPVGQGAYEQYF. DNA for the CDR3: TGTGCCAGCTCACCACCGGTGGGACAGGGGGCTTACGAGCAGTACTTC.

The V and J genes are TRBV7-2 and TRBJ2-1; a possible D gene is TRBD1 (5 bases). The germline CDR1 and CDR2 sequences are SGHTA and FQGNSA. The CDR3 is 11 residues long. Trimming cost V 1 base and J 15 bases, with 10 bases left between them. The CDR3 region is CASSLEGILFF. CDR3 nucleotide sequence: TGTGCCAGCAGCTTAGAGGGGATCTTGTTCTTC.